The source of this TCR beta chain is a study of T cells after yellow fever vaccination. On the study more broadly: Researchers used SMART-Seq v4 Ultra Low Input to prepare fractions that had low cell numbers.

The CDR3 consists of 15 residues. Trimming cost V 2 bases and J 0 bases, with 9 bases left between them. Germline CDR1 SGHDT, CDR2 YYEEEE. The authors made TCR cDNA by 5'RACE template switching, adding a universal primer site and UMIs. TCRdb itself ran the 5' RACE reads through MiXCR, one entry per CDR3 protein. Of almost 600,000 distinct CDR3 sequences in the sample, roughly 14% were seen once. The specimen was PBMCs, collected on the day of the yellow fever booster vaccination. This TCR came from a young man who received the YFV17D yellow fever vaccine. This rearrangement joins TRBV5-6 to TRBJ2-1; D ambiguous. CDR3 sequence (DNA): TGTGCCAGCAGCTTTAGGATTGGCTCCTACAATGAGCAGTTCTTC. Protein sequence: CASSFRIGSYNEQFF. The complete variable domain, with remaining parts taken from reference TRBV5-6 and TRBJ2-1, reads DAGVTQSPTHLIKTRGQQVTLRCSPKSGHDTVSWYQQALGQGPQFIFQYYEEEERQRGNFPDRFSGHQFPNYSSELNVNALLLGDSALYLCASSFRIGSYNEQFFGPGTRLTVL.